This T cell receptor beta chain was sequenced for a study of radiotherapy plus CTLA-4 blockade in lung cancer. On the study more broadly: Among enrolled patients, under 20% responded and about 30% achieved disease control.

With respect to this clone: Its specificity is not known.

The method was immunoSEQ multiplex PCR; TCRdb's version includes in-frame clones alone and lacks a portion of them. This sample has 39,000 or so clones, with about 80% found just once. The CDR3 consists of 15 residues. Deletions cut 4 bases from V and 0 bases from J, with 13 bases between. Germline CDR1 reads SGHDT; CDR2 reads YYEEEE. Study-wide results and caveats: The study found tumor-derived TCR clones expanded in blood after radiotherapy plus ipilimumab. Interferon-beta and early blood T cell clone dynamics reportedly predicted response best.

This sequence originates from a human donor with non-small cell lung cancer who had stable disease on radiotherapy plus ipilimumab. The J gene is TRBJ2-5, the V gene TRBV5-6; D perhaps matches TRBD2 (5 bases). Sequenced here: peripheral blood, sampled from a patient treated with radiotherapy plus ipilimumab. The CDR3 nucleotides read TGTGCCAGCAGCCTAAGGCGGGCAAACCAAGAGACCCAGTACTTC. It translates to CASSLRRANQETQYF.